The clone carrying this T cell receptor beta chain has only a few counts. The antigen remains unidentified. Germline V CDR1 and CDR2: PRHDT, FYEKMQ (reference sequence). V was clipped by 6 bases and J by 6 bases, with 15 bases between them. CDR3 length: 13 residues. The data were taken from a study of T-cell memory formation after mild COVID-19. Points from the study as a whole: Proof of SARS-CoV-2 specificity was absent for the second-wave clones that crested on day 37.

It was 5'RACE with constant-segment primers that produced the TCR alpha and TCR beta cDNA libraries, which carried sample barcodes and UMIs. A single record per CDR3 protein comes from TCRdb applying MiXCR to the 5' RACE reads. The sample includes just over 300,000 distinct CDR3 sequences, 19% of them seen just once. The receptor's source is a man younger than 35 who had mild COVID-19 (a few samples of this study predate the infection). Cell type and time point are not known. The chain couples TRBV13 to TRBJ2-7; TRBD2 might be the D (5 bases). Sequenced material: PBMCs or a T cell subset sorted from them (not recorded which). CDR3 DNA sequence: TGTGCCAGCAGTTACACGGGGAGCGGCGAGCAGTACGTC. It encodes CASSYTGSGEQYV.